This entry lists 22 T cell receptor beta chains sequenced from one sample in a study of T cell changes during pregnancy in multiple sclerosis (dated by TCRdb to about 2019). Library preparation was by the immunoSEQ multiplex PCR assay. As stored in TCRdb, this immuneACCESS dataset retains in-frame rearrangements with V and J assigned. A fraction of the clones does not appear; measured against another copy, unresolved V genes explain less than half of the discrepancy, and the remainder lacks a known reason. This sample gives fewer than 110,000 clones in total; 75% to 95% of them show up just once. The biggest ten clones account for approximately 3.4% of the sample. The specimen was peripheral blood, collected in the second trimester of pregnancy. The receptors shown here come from a female donor with multiple sclerosis, enrolled in a pregnancy study.

This clone was detected once. The chain couples TRBV28 to TRBJ1-4, with a possible D match to TRBD1 (5 bases). Trimming took 6 bases from V and 4 from J, leaving 15 bases between them. Germline CDR1 MDHEN, CDR2 SYDVKM. This CDR3 has 15 amino acids. In DNA form, the CDR3 reads TGTGCCAGCAGGACTATGCGGGGGGTTAATGAAAAACTGTTTTTT. This encodes CASRTMRGVNEKLFF.

This clone showed up just once. The rearrangement links TRBV7-6 to TRBJ2-3, with D perhaps matching TRBD1 (5 bases). The germline V gene has CDR1 SGHVS and CDR2 FNYEAQ. V was shortened by 1 base and J by 6 bases, with 5 bases between the two germline ends. The CDR3 totals 12 residues. In nucleotides, the CDR3 is TGTGCCAGCAGCTTAGACAGGGATACGCAGTATTTT. This codes for CASSLDRDTQYF. Filled out from reference TRBV7-6 and TRBJ2-3, the complete variable domain reads GAGVSQSPRYKVTKRGQDVALRCDPISGHVSLYWYRQALGQGPEFLTYFNYEAQQDKSGLPNDRFSAERPEGSISTLTIQRTEQRDSAMYRCASSLDRDTQYFGPGTRLTVL.

This sequence joins TRBV6-6 and TRBJ2-1; 7 nucleotides align to TRBD1. Germline values: CDR1 MNHNY, CDR2 SVGAGI (reference sequence). The V segment lost 7 bases and the J segment 5 bases; nucleotides outside the gene matches: 5. The CDR3 spans 13 residues. CDR3 sequence (DNA): TGTGCCAGCACTCTGGACAGGAACAATGAGCAGTTCTTC. Encoded protein: CASTLDRNNEQFF.

The rearrangement uses TRBV19 and TRBJ2-5, with TRBD2 as a possible D gene (6 bases). The CDR3 is 13 amino acids. CDR1 LNHDA and CDR2 SQIVND come from the germline V gene (reference sequence). V gave up 1 base and J gave up 5 bases, with 8 bases separating them. In DNA form, the CDR3 reads TGTGCCAGTAGTATAGCTCGGGGGGAGACCCAGTACTTC. The encoded protein is CASSIARGETQYF.

For the CDR3, the DNA is TGTGCCAGCAGCCCATCTCCGGGACAGCTCAACACCGGGGAGCTGTTTTTT. Amino acid sequence: CASSPSPGQLNTGELFF. The J gene is TRBJ2-2, the V gene TRBV7-2, with 7 bases that match TRBD1. CDR3 length: 17 amino acids. The trim removed 5 bases at V and 2 bases at J, leaving 11 bases unmatched. The germline CDR1 and CDR2 sequences are SGHTA and FQGNSA.

CDR3 nucleotides: TGTGCCAGCAGTTTAAATTGGGACAGGGGGCTGGGTCAGCCCCAGCATTTT. This encodes CASSLNWDRGLGQPQHF. The chain combines TRBV28 with TRBJ1-5, with 12 bases lining up with TRBD1. Trimming cost V 2 bases and J 6 bases; bases outside gene matches: 8. Germline V gene lookup returns CDR1 MDHEN and CDR2 SYDVKM. The CDR3 is made up of 17 amino acids.

The CDR3, as DNA: TGTGCCAGCATAGGGAGTAGCGGGACTGGGGCCAACGTCCTGACTTTC. It yields the protein CASIGSSGTGANVLTF. This chain uses TRBV28 with TRBJ2-6, with TRBD2 matching over 8 bases. Germline V gene sequence: CDR1 MDHEN, CDR2 SYDVKM. V lost 7 bases to trimming and J lost 2 bases; unmatched junction nucleotides: 7. This CDR3 is built from 16 residues.

The V call is TRBV7-9, the J call TRBJ1-2, with no clear D. V was cut by 6 bases and J by 2 bases, with 16 bases left in between. Germline V lookup: CDR1 SEHNR, CDR2 FQNEAQ (reference sequence). This CDR3 contains 15 residues. The CDR3 here is CASSYNFGRNYGYTF. The DNA for the CDR3 is TGTGCCAGCAGTTACAACTTCGGGAGGAACTATGGCTACACCTTC.

The rearrangement links TRBV7-8 to TRBJ2-5; tentatively, D is TRBD1 (5 bases). The germline gives CDR1 SGHVS, CDR2 FQNEAQ. V was pared by 6 bases and J by 2 bases, with 10 bases between. The CDR3 sequence is 13 residues long. CDR3 protein: CASRSRGQETQYF. CDR3 sequence (DNA): TGTGCCAGCAGGTCTAGGGGACAAGAGACCCAGTACTTC.

The gene calls are TRBV11-2 and TRBJ2-2; D is unresolved. The CDR3 is 14 residues long. The V gene's germline CDR1 is SGHAT and CDR2 FQNNGV. The ends were cut back, 5 bases at V and 6 bases at J, with 13 bases in the middle. The CDR3 DNA reads TGTGCCAGCAGCCACGGGTGGTTAGCCGGGGAGCTGTTTTTT. Translating gives CASSHGWLAGELFF.

The chain combines TRBV2 with TRBJ2-5; 9 bases align to TRBD2. The V gene's germline CDR1 is SNHLY and CDR2 FYNNEI. The V and J ends lost 6 bases and 4 bases, in that order; junction bases with no gene match: 3. This CDR3 region has 13 residues. CDR3 sequence: CASRASGTETQYF. CDR3 sequence (DNA): TGTGCCAGCAGGGCTAGCGGGACAGAGACCCAGTACTTC.

This clone showed up just once. The J gene is TRBJ2-7, the V gene TRBV28, with D unresolved. Trimming took 1 base from V and 3 from J, leaving 4 bases between them. Germline assignment: CDR1 MDHEN and CDR2 SYDVKM. This CDR3 comprises 12 residues. This CDR3 reads CASSLFFYEQYF. CDR3 DNA: TGTGCCAGCAGTTTATTCTTCTACGAGCAGTACTTC.

V gene TRBV7-2 combines with J gene TRBJ1-2, with 9 positions matching TRBD1. Per germline, CDR1 SGHTA and CDR2 FQGNSA. The CDR3 is made up of 15 amino acids. The V and J ends lost 5 bases and 2 bases, in that order; junction bases with no gene match: 6. The CDR3 coding sequence is TGTGCCAGCAGCATATACAGGGGGCAGAACTATGGCTACACCTTC. Translated: CASSIYRGQNYGYTF.

V gene TRBV2 combines with J gene TRBJ2-5; 10 positions agree with TRBD2. The CDR3 is made up of 19 amino acids. The germline V gene has CDR1 SNHLY and CDR2 FYNNEI. The ends lost 2 bases at V and 5 bases at J; junction bases unmatched: 17. DNA for the CDR3: TGTGCCAGCAGTGAACGTTATTTGGGGCTAGCGGGAGCTTCGGAGACCCAGTACTTC. It encodes CASSERYLGLAGASETQYF.

As for this clone: The sample carries other DNA sequences with the same CDR3. The chain couples TRBV9 to TRBJ2-5; TRBD2 agrees at 9 bases. Per germline, CDR1 SGDLS and CDR2 YYNGEE. Trimming removed 0 bases from V and 5 bases from J; junction bases left unmatched: 5. The CDR3 spans 15 residues. CDR3 in DNA: TGTGCCAGCAGCGTAGAAGCGGGGGGCCCGGAGACCCAGTACTTC. It translates to CASSVEAGGPETQYF.

This clone was seen a few times. The chain uses TRBV5-1 and TRBJ2-7, with a tentative D call TRBD2 (5 bases). The CDR3 contains 14 residues. V lost 2 bases to trimming and J lost 3 bases, with 12 bases between them. Germline V CDR1 and CDR2: SGHRS, YFSETQ. The CDR3 reads CASSFIGEGYEQYF. DNA of the CDR3: TGCGCCAGCAGCTTCATCGGGGAAGGCTACGAGCAGTACTTC.

This sequence joins TRBV28 and TRBJ1-4; 12 bases are shared with TRBD1. The germline V gene encodes CDR1 MDHEN and CDR2 SYDVKM. The CDR3 loop spans 18 amino acids. The V gene end was trimmed by 6 bases and the J gene end by 2 bases; junction bases not matched to a gene: 10. Here the CDR3 DNA reads TGTGCCAGCAGCCCCCCCGCGGGACAGGGGGCGACTAATGAAAAACTGTTTTTT. Translation gives CASSPPAGQGATNEKLFF.

The chain combines TRBV5-6 with TRBJ1-1; TRBD1 matches at 7 bases. With 1 base clipped from V and 7 bases from J, the junction kept 4 bases outside the gene matches. CDR3 length equals 13 residues. Per germline, CDR1 SGHDT and CDR2 YYEEEE. CDR3 coding DNA: TGTGCCAGCAGCTTGACACAGGGGAATGAAGCTTTCTTT. This sequence encodes CASSLTQGNEAFF.

The chain uses TRBV10-3 and TRBJ2-3; D possibly corresponds to TRBD1 (6 bases). Germline-derived CDR1 and CDR2 are ENHRY and SYGVKD. The CDR3 is 18 residues long. The V and J ends lost 1 base and 2 bases respectively, with 19 bases between them. The CDR3 region has the DNA TGTGCCATCAGTGAGTTACAGGGTACGGCTAGCCCCACAGATACGCAGTATTTT. Translated, it gives CAISELQGTASPTDTQYF.

The chain has TRBV11-2 and TRBJ2-5, with 10 bases matching TRBD2. The CDR3 runs to 15 residues. Germline V gene sequence: CDR1 SGHAT, CDR2 FQNNGV. Trimming at V came to 3 bases and at J to 5 bases, leaving 6 bases not matched to a gene. The CDR3 bases are TGTGCCAGCAGCTTGGATAGCGGGAGGTTGGAGACCCAGTACTTC. It encodes CASSLDSGRLETQYF.

This chain uses TRBV11-3 with TRBJ1-1, with TRBD1 matching 7 bases. The V segment lost 5 bases and the J segment 5 bases; nucleotides outside the gene matches: 8. The CDR3 has 14 residues. Germline V lookup: CDR1 SGHNT, CDR2 YENEEA. CDR3 nucleotide sequence: TGTGCCAGCAGCAAGGGGGCCGGTGAAACTGAAGCTTTCTTT. It specifies CASSKGAGETEAFF.

The V call is TRBV28, the J call TRBJ2-7, with TRBD2 matching 7 bases. V dropped 6 bases and J dropped 12; count of bases not matched to a gene: 11. There are 12 residues in the CDR3. Per germline, CDR1 MDHEN and CDR2 SYDVKM. CDR3 coding DNA: TGTGCCAGCAGCGTACCGGGAGGAGGGGTGTACTTC. It codes for CASSVPGGGVYF.